This T cell receptor (beta chain) was captured by sequencing in a study of blood T cell repertoires in COVID-19. Study background: Samples taken during acute and convalescent COVID-19 were collected in the United States, Italy and Spain. PBMCs, B-cell-depleted T cells, or T cells were the source of the cDNA or gDNA that made up the material.

CDR3 length: 14 residues. Germline CDR1 reads LGHNA; CDR2 reads YNFKEQ. V lost 4 bases, J lost 4 bases, and 6 bases stayed unmatched. Authors' methods: Scientists estimated how many nucleated cells there were by amplifying reference gene primers. This table comes from immunoSEQ multiplex PCR, and its TCRdb copy is limited to in-frame clones, with some not included. Clonal size and the V and J genes are those of that table, whereas D and trimming came from the DNA. The sample lists under 200,000 clones; approximately 90% were seen once. The TCR was taken from a man between 40 and 49 years old with active or convalescent COVID-19. The material sequenced was peripheral blood. The chain links TRBV4-2 to TRBJ2-7; 8 bases line up with TRBD2. CDR3 in DNA: TGTGCCAGCAGCCGCGCAGGACTAGCTTACGAGCAGTACTTC. It is translated as CASSRAGLAYEQYF.